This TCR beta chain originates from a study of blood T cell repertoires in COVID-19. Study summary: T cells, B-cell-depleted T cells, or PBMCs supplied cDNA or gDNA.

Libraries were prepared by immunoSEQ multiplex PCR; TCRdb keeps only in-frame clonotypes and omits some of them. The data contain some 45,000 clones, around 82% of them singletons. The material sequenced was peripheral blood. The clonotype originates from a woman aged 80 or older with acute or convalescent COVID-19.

Written as DNA, the CDR3 is TGTGCCAGCAGTGTGGACAGGGGAAATTCACCCCTCCACTTT. Amino acid sequence: CASSVDRGNSPLHF. The genes are TRBV27 and TRBJ1-6; 9 bases match TRBD1. Per the germline V gene, CDR1 is MNHEY and CDR2 is SMNVEV (reference sequence). The V and J ends lost 5 bases and 7 bases, in that order; junction bases with no gene match: 3. CDR3 length equals 14 residues.